This TCR beta chain was profiled in a study of blood T cell repertoires in COVID-19. Across the study: Collection of acute and convalescent COVID-19 samples took place in the United States, Italy and Spain. Sample material is recorded as cDNA or gDNA derived from T cells, B-cell-depleted T cells, or PBMCs.

Profiling relied on immunoSEQ multiplex PCR, and the TCRdb table lists in-frame clones only, not all of them. The table lists about 380,000 clones, around 85% of them singletons. The CDR3 runs 13 residues. With V trimmed by 5 bases and J by 6 bases, 3 bases remained unmatched. Germline CDR1 MNHEY, CDR2 SVGAGI. The sequenced sample consisted of peripheral blood. The chain has TRBV6-5 and TRBJ1-2, with TRBD1 matching over 10 bases. This sequence originates from a woman aged 18-29 years with acute or convalescent COVID-19. CDR3 nucleotide sequence: TGTGCCAGCAGTCCCGGACAGGGGGATGGCTACACCTTC. Translating gives CASSPGQGDGYTF.